These 29 T cell receptor beta chains originate from one sample sequenced in a study of cytomegalovirus exposure and HLA in healthy donors (dated by TCRdb to 2015 to 2018). Library prep was done by the immunoSEQ multiplex PCR assay. A mixture of 60 forward primers for TCR Vbeta segments and 13 reverse primers for TCR Jbeta segments was used in the multiplex PCR. The table comes from immuneACCESS by way of TCRdb, which keeps in-frame sequences with V and J called. Part of the clones is missing from these tables; in studies checked, under half for an unresolved V gene and the rest for unknown reasons. Here the sample has approximately 110,000 clones; around three quarters occur a single time. In total, the top ten clones hold roughly 3.5% of the sample. The sequenced material came from PBMCs. The receptors come from a man aged 35-49 years in good health and CMV-seronegative.

The chain joins TRBV4-1 to TRBJ2-7, with TRBD2 matching 8 bases. CDR3 length: 14 amino acids. V dropped 1 base and J dropped 7; count of bases not matched to a gene: 6. CDR1 MGHRA and CDR2 YSYEKL come from the germline V gene. The CDR3 coding sequence is TGCGCCAGCAGCCAAGGCCCGGGAGGGTCGGAGCAGTACTTC. This encodes CASSQGPGGSEQYF.

This chain links TRBV6-1 with TRBJ2-7; TRBD1 matches at 8 bases. The CDR3 consists of 15 residues. After removal of 4 bases from V and 1 base from J, the junction contained 6 bases not matched to a gene. Germline CDR1 reads MNHNS; CDR2 reads SASEGT. CDR3 loop: CASSGTGRFSYEQYF. DNA for the CDR3: TGTGCCAGCAGTGGGACAGGGAGGTTTTCCTACGAGCAGTACTTC.

This clone was picked up a small number of times. This chain uses TRBV30 with TRBJ1-2; 10 bases align to TRBD1. The CDR3 totals 14 residues. J was trimmed by 6 bases and V by 8 bases; bases with no gene match: 12. Germline-derived CDR1 and CDR2 are GTSNPN and SVGIG (reference sequence). The CDR3 DNA follows: TGTGCCGGGTCGACAGGGGGCGCTTCTAATGGCTACACCTTC. It specifies CAGSTGGASNGYTF.

The V and J genes are TRBV14 and TRBJ1-1, with a weak D call TRBD1 (6 bases). The ends were cut back, 0 bases at V and 11 bases at J, with 10 bases in the middle. This CDR3 region has 12 residues. From germline, CDR1 is SGHDN and CDR2 FVKESK. CDR3 region: CASSQDVGAAFF. CDR3 coding DNA: TGTGCCAGCAGCCAAGATGTGGGGGCGGCTTTCTTT.

The chain links TRBV19 to TRBJ1-5; the match to TRBD1 covers 9 bases. The length of the CDR3 is 15 residues. Germline lookup yields CDR1 LNHDA and CDR2 SQIVND (reference sequence). The V gene end was trimmed by 3 bases and the J gene end by 5 bases; junction bases not matched to a gene: 5. The CDR3 DNA reads TGTGCCAGTAGTATCGCGGGACAGGGTTATCAGCCCCAGCATTTT. Its translation is CASSIAGQGYQPQHF.

The gene calls are TRBV4-2 and TRBJ2-7, with D tentatively TRBD1 (6 bases). The length of the CDR3 is 13 residues. Germline V gene lookup returns CDR1 LGHNA and CDR2 YNFKEQ. Deletions cut 5 bases from V and 2 bases from J, with 10 bases between. The DNA for the CDR3 is TGTGCCAGCAGCAGACAGGTCACCTACGAGCAGTACTTC. Residues: CASSRQVTYEQYF.

The chain recombines TRBV5-4 with TRBJ1-6, with TRBD1 matching over 9 bases. Germline assignment: CDR1 SGHNT and CDR2 YYREEE (reference sequence). The CDR3 spans 15 residues. J gave up 5 bases and V 4 bases, and 4 bases lay outside the gene matches. CDR3 nucleotides: TGTGCCAGCAGCCGTAGGACAGGGGATAATTCACCCCTCCACTTT. Translated: CASSRRTGDNSPLHF.

This chain joins TRBV5-1 and TRBJ1-1; 9 bases agree with TRBD1. Germline CDR1 SGHRS, CDR2 YFSETQ. The CDR3 totals 16 residues. V lost 4 bases and J lost 0; bases outside the gene matches: 7. CDR3: CASSADRGGLNTEAFF. The CDR3, as DNA: TGCGCCAGCAGCGCAGACAGGGGGGGGTTGAACACTGAAGCTTTCTTT.

The J gene is TRBJ1-3, the V gene TRBV6-6; D uncertain. CDR1 is MNHNY, CDR2 SVGAGI, per germline (reference sequence). Trimming shortened V by 2 bases and J by 0 bases, and 11 bases separated the two germline ends. The CDR3 sequence is 16 residues long. CDR3 sequence: CASSYGQLHSGNTIYF. The CDR3 region has the DNA TGTGCCAGCAGTTACGGGCAGCTACACTCTGGAAACACCATATATTTT.

This clone was counted once. This chain joins TRBV2 and TRBJ2-7; a weak D match, TRBD1 (6 bases). V lost 7 bases, J lost 2 bases, and 15 bases lay in between. Germline V gene sequence: CDR1 SNHLY, CDR2 FYNNEI. This CDR3 is built from 14 residues. The CDR3 DNA follows: TGTGCCAGCAAGGGGCAGGGGCCAACCTACGAGCAGTACTTC. Its translation: CASKGQGPTYEQYF.

This clone was detected a few times. V usage is TRBV10-3 and J usage is TRBJ2-1; the D gene is possibly TRBD2 (7 bases). Trimming took 6 bases from V and 1 from J, leaving 16 bases between them. In germline, CDR1 is ENHRY, CDR2 SYGVKD. This CDR3 spans 16 amino acids. The CDR3 reads CAISQTGGASYNEQFF. The DNA of the CDR3 is TGTGCCATCAGCCAAACTGGGGGGGCGTCCTACAATGAGCAGTTCTTC.

The J gene is TRBJ2-2, the V gene TRBV7-9; tentatively, D is TRBD2 (6 bases). Germline assignment: CDR1 SEHNR and CDR2 FQNEAQ (reference sequence). Trimming took 5 bases from V and 8 from J, leaving 9 bases between them. This CDR3 is 12 amino acids long. The CDR3 region has the DNA TGTGCCAGCAGCCTAGGGACTGGGGAGCTGTTTTTT. Translating gives CASSLGTGELFF.

This clone has a single count. This chain connects TRBV27 to TRBJ1-2; 8 bases agree with TRBD1. This CDR3 comprises 14 residues. Germline V gives CDR1 MNHEY, CDR2 SMNVEV (reference sequence). J was trimmed by 8 bases and V by 6 bases; bases with no gene match: 11. The CDR3 nucleotides are TGTGCCAGCAGCGCCGGGACAGGTTATCAAGGCTACACCTTC. Encoded protein: CASSAGTGYQGYTF.

This chain uses TRBV7-9 with TRBJ2-5; D possibly corresponds to TRBD2 (6 bases). V lost 1 base, J lost 5 bases, and 14 bases lay in between. The CDR3 has 15 amino acids. Germline V gene sequence: CDR1 SEHNR, CDR2 FQNEAQ (reference sequence). CDR3 DNA: TGTGCCAGCAGCTTAGTGTCCGGGGGACGGGAGACCCAGTACTTC. Residues: CASSLVSGGRETQYF.

This chain links TRBV4-1 with TRBJ1-1; 7 nucleotides agree with TRBD1. Per germline, CDR1 MGHRA and CDR2 YSYEKL. This CDR3 has 14 amino acids. Unmatched junction bases numbered 5, after V lost 3 bases and J lost 4 bases. In nucleotides, the CDR3 is TGCGCCAGCAGCCATAGGGGGCGGAGCACTGAAGCTTTCTTT. Its protein product is CASSHRGRSTEAFF.

The rearrangement uses TRBV6-5 and TRBJ2-7; D might be TRBD1 (6 bases). The CDR3 has 12 residues. Germline loops: CDR1 MNHEY, CDR2 SVGAGI. V gave up 6 bases and J gave up 5 bases, with 11 bases separating them. The CDR3 nucleotides read TGTGCCAGCAGACACAGGGAAGACGAGCAGTACTTC. It translates to CASRHREDEQYF.

A word on this clone: Other DNA sequences of this sample code for an identical CDR3. CDR3 sequence reads: CASSLVELAGVLTGELFF. Written as DNA, the CDR3 is TGTGCCAGCAGCTTAGTTGAACTAGCGGGGGTTCTCACCGGGGAGCTGTTTTTT. The chain joins TRBV11-2 to TRBJ2-2; 11 bases fit TRBD2. The J segment lost 4 bases and the V segment lost 1 base, leaving 8 bases of the junction unmatched. The CDR3 length is 18 residues. Germline V gene data show CDR1 as SGHAT and CDR2 as FQNNGV.

The gene calls are TRBV6-4 and TRBJ2-1, with 14 nucleotides matching TRBD2. Unmatched junction bases numbered 6, after V lost 6 bases and J lost 8 bases. The CDR3 covers 15 residues. Germline lookup yields CDR1 MRHNA and CDR2 SNTAGT. The CDR3 sequence: CASSRLAGGPDEQFF. CDR3 bases: TGTGCCAGCAGCAGACTAGCGGGGGGGCCAGATGAGCAGTTCTTC.

This clone came up a few times. The V and J genes are TRBV9 and TRBJ2-4; 10 bases agree with TRBD2. This CDR3 is 19 amino acids long. V shed 3 bases and J 0 bases; nucleotides not matched to a gene: 12. Germline V CDR1 and CDR2: SGDLS, YYNGEE. The CDR3: CASSGTLERGGQAKNIQYF. The CDR3 DNA sequence: TGTGCCAGCAGCGGTACCTTGGAGCGGGGGGGTCAAGCCAAAAACATTCAGTACTTC.

J is TRBJ1-5 and V is TRBV5-1; D possibly corresponds to TRBD1 (6 bases). The CDR3 extends over 16 amino acids. V was cut by 2 bases and J by 4 bases, with 16 bases left in between. CDR1 is SGHRS and CDR2 is YFSETQ in the germline V gene. CDR3 region: CASSLGVAGVNQPQHF. The CDR3 DNA is TGCGCCAGCAGCTTAGGGGTGGCAGGGGTGAATCAGCCCCAGCATTTT.

V gene TRBV29-1 combines with J gene TRBJ2-3, with TRBD2 identical over 7 bases. After removal of 6 bases from V and 2 bases from J, the junction contained 8 bases not matched to a gene. The V gene's germline CDR1 is SQVTM and CDR2 ANQGSEA. The CDR3 has 14 amino acids. The CDR3 sequence: CSVRLAAYTDTQYF. The CDR3 region has the DNA TGCAGCGTCCGGCTAGCGGCTTACACAGATACGCAGTATTTT.

The chain links TRBV4-1 to TRBJ1-1, with 7 positions matching TRBD1. Germline CDR1 and CDR2: MGHRA and YSYEKL. V shed 3 bases and J 7 bases; nucleotides not matched to a gene: 11. CDR3 length equals 15 residues. The CDR3 coding sequence is TGCGCCAGCAGCCAGAGAGACAGGGACCGGGGTGAAGCTTTCTTT. Its protein is CASSQRDRDRGEAFF.

The V call is TRBV4-3, the J call TRBJ1-5; TRBD1 might be the D (5 bases). Trimming removed 1 base from V and 9 bases from J, with 19 bases in between. This CDR3 spans 16 amino acids. CDR1 is LGHNA, CDR2 YSLEER, per germline. DNA of the CDR3: TGCGCCAGCAGCCAAGGGAACTCCAGGGAACATGGGCCCCAGCATTTT. Residues: CASSQGNSREHGPQHF.

For this clone: Sequence at one end of the junction differs from germline and may be a read error. The chain uses TRBV27 and TRBJ2-7; 8 positions match TRBD1. This CDR3 region has 16 residues. The germline V gene has CDR1 MNHEY and CDR2 SMNVEV (reference sequence). The CDR3 nucleotides read TGTGCCAGCAGTATATCAGGGGGCGCGATAGGATACGAGCAGTACTTC. Its protein product is CASSISGGAIGYEQYF.

The genes are TRBV2 and TRBJ1-4; the D is unclear. V lost 4 bases to trimming and J lost 3 bases, with 6 bases between them. In germline, CDR1 is SNHLY, CDR2 FYNNEI. This CDR3 spans 13 amino acids. As DNA, the CDR3 is TGTGCCAGCAGTGGAGGGCCTAATGAAAAACTGTTTTTT. It codes for CASSGGPNEKLFF.

This chain joins TRBV19 and TRBJ2-3; 9 bases are a match to TRBD2. CDR1 is LNHDA, CDR2 SQIVND, per germline (reference sequence). The CDR3 length is 14 residues. V lost 5 bases, J lost 5 bases, and 5 bases stayed unmatched. The CDR3 sequence: CASSASGVVDTQYF. CDR3 nucleotides: TGTGCCAGTAGTGCTAGCGGGGTCGTAGATACGCAGTATTTT.

Comments on this clone: Distinct nucleotide sequences in the sample also encode this CDR3. The chain uses TRBV14 and TRBJ2-7, with 8 positions matching TRBD2. Germline CDR1 and CDR2: SGHDN and FVKESK. Unmatched junction bases numbered 12, after V lost 6 bases and J lost 5 bases. The CDR3 has 15 residues. The CDR3 nucleotides read TGTGCCAGCAGACATACTGGGACGGGGGGGAACGAGCAGTACTTC. Its protein is CASRHTGTGGNEQYF.

The V gene is TRBV12-5, the J gene TRBJ2-7, with unresolved D. Germline assignment: CDR1 LGHNT and CDR2 FRNRAP. Trimming shortened V by 1 base and J by 6 bases, and 10 bases separated the two germline ends. The CDR3 loop spans 13 amino acids. DNA for the CDR3: TGTGCTAGTGGTTTGGGATCACGAGGCGAGCAGTACTTC. This encodes CASGLGSRGEQYF.

This clone was seen just once. This chain connects TRBV4-1 to TRBJ2-7, with D maybe TRBD2 (5 bases). CDR3 length equals 17 residues. The germline V gene has CDR1 MGHRA and CDR2 YSYEKL. V lost 1 base and J lost 3, with 19 bases in between. The CDR3, as DNA: TGCGCCAGCAGCCAAGCTCTTCTTAAGCTAGCCGACTACGAGCAGTACTTC. Translated: CASSQALLKLADYEQYF.